Shown below are 20 T cell receptor beta chains from a single sample sequenced in a study of blood T cell repertoires in COVID-19. Produced via immunoSEQ multiplex PCR; TCRdb's table is partial and in-frame only. The sample lists about 40,000 clones, just under 85% occurring once. Sequences were obtained from peripheral blood. The receptors were sampled from a woman in her sixties or seventies with acute or convalescent COVID-19.

This clone was picked up a small number of times. The rearrangement links TRBV6-5 to TRBJ1-5; 8 bases match TRBD1. V dropped 8 bases and J dropped 0; count of bases not matched to a gene: 3. CDR3 length equals 14 residues. Germline V gene data show CDR1 as MNHEY and CDR2 as SVGAGI. CDR3 DNA sequence: TGTGCCAGCTGCGGGACAGGTAGCAATCAGCCCCAGCATTTT. It yields the protein CASCGTGSNQPQHF.

V usage is TRBV24-1 and J usage is TRBJ1-2; 7 nucleotides align to TRBD1. Germline assignment: CDR1 KGHDR and CDR2 SFDVKD. The V gene end was trimmed by 7 bases and the J gene end by 7 bases; junction bases not matched to a gene: 8. The CDR3 runs to 13 residues. The DNA for the CDR3 is TGTGCCACCAGGGGGACAGATTCGAGTGGCTACACCTTC. It codes for CATRGTDSSGYTF.

The chain has TRBV6-5 and TRBJ2-7; 7 nucleotides line up with TRBD1. V was clipped by 7 bases and J by 2 bases; unmatched bases: 5. The CDR3 length is 13 residues. From germline, CDR1 is MNHEY and CDR2 SVGAGI. CDR3 region: CASILGTAYEQYF. For the CDR3, the DNA is TGTGCCAGCATACTCGGGACAGCCTACGAGCAGTACTTC.

The rearrangement uses TRBV10-3 and TRBJ2-5, with 8 bases fitting TRBD1. V dropped 4 bases and J dropped 3; count of bases not matched to a gene: 4. This CDR3 has 14 amino acids. Per germline, CDR1 ENHRY and CDR2 SYGVKD. This CDR3 reads CAISAGGQEETQYF. CDR3 nucleotide sequence: TGTGCCATCAGTGCAGGGGGCCAAGAAGAGACCCAGTACTTC.

This chain joins TRBV27 and TRBJ2-1, with 8 bases fitting TRBD1. The V and J ends lost 5 bases and 5 bases, in that order; junction bases with no gene match: 11. Germline CDR1 MNHEY, CDR2 SMNVEV (reference sequence). The CDR3 has 16 residues. CDR3 in amino acids: CASSPRQGRKNNEQFF. In DNA form, the CDR3 reads TGTGCCAGCAGTCCGCGACAGGGGCGGAAGAACAATGAGCAGTTCTTC.

V gene TRBV29-1 combines with J gene TRBJ2-7, with 7 bases identical to TRBD1. Germline V gene data show CDR1 as SQVTM and CDR2 as ANQGSEA. The CDR3 has 11 amino acids. V shed 4 bases and J 9 bases; nucleotides not matched to a gene: 6. Written as DNA, the CDR3 is TGCAGCGTTGGACAGGGCGAGGGGCAGTACTTC. This sequence encodes CSVGQGEGQYF.

This chain links TRBV19 with TRBJ2-3, with TRBD1 identical over 7 bases. The CDR3 runs to 13 residues. V dropped 7 bases and J dropped 2; count of bases not matched to a gene: 3. Germline V gene data show CDR1 as LNHDA and CDR2 as SQIVND (reference sequence). The CDR3 is CASNGQDTDTQYF. In DNA form, the CDR3 reads TGTGCCAGTAACGGACAGGACACAGATACGCAGTATTTT.

V is TRBV2 and J is TRBJ1-6, with unresolved D. The germline V and J ends were trimmed by 5 bases and 7 bases, with 9 bases remaining between them. Germline-derived CDR1 and CDR2 are SNHLY and FYNNEI. This CDR3 has 13 amino acids. The DNA for the CDR3 is TGTGCCAGCAGTCTTGAAGAGAATTCACCCCTCCACTTT. It specifies CASSLEENSPLHF.

V gene TRBV30 combines with J gene TRBJ1-3; D ambiguous. CDR1 is GTSNPN and CDR2 is SVGIG in the germline V gene (reference sequence). This CDR3 is built from 12 residues. V was pared by 4 bases and J by 0 bases, with 4 bases between. The CDR3 loop reads CAWTGSGNTIYF. The CDR3 DNA reads TGTGCCTGGACGGGCTCTGGAAACACCATATATTTT.

The V gene is TRBV19, the J gene TRBJ1-2, with a weak D call TRBD1 (5 bases). V gave up 0 bases and J gave up 2 bases, with 10 bases separating them. The V gene's germline CDR1 is LNHDA and CDR2 SQIVND (reference sequence). The CDR3 length is 15 residues. The CDR3 sequence: CASSIDRRQNYGYTF. The CDR3 nucleotides read TGTGCCAGTAGTATAGATAGGAGACAGAACTATGGCTACACCTTC.

V is TRBV5-4 and J is TRBJ1-1; unclear D gene. Germline values: CDR1 SGHNT, CDR2 YYREEE (reference sequence). Trimming pared 0 bases from V and 2 bases from J, leaving 11 bases between. The CDR3 runs to 15 residues. The CDR3 DNA follows: TGTGCCAGCAGCTTGGCCGGAGGGCCAAACACTGAAGCTTTCTTT. Encoded protein: CASSLAGGPNTEAFF.

This rearrangement joins TRBV9 to TRBJ2-2; D is possibly TRBD1 (6 bases). V was clipped by 4 bases and J by 4 bases, with 14 bases between them. CDR3 size: 15 residues. CDR1 SGDLS and CDR2 YYNGEE come from the germline V gene. CDR3: CASSISWDTTGELFF. Here the CDR3 DNA reads TGTGCCAGCAGCATCAGCTGGGACACCACCGGGGAGCTGTTTTTT.

V usage is TRBV5-4 and J usage is TRBJ2-1, with a tentative D call TRBD2 (5 bases). Looked up from germline, CDR1 is SGHNT and CDR2 is YYREEE (reference sequence). V gave up 1 base and J gave up 6 bases, with 8 bases separating them. The CDR3 totals 13 residues. The DNA for the CDR3 is TGTGCCAGCAGCTTGAAGACTATCAATGAGCAGTTCTTC. It specifies CASSLKTINEQFF.

The V and J genes are TRBV28 and TRBJ1-4; weak D call: TRBD1 (6 bases). The CDR3 is made up of 16 amino acids. V lost 2 bases and J 8 bases, leaving 18 bases between the germline ends. CDR1 and CDR2 from the germline V gene are MDHEN and SYDVKM. The CDR3 reads CASSLRQPGQLEKLFF. The DNA of the CDR3 is TGTGCCAGCAGTTTAAGGCAACCCGGACAGCTAGAAAAACTGTTTTTT.

The rearrangement uses TRBV7-9 and TRBJ1-2; D possibly corresponds to TRBD1 (6 bases). In germline, CDR1 is SEHNR, CDR2 FQNEAQ (reference sequence). Trimming stripped 5 bases from V and 6 bases from J, with 19 bases between. The CDR3 is 15 amino acids. The DNA for the CDR3 is TGTGCCAGCAGCATCAGACATCGGACAGAAAATGGCTACACCTTC. Encoded protein: CASSIRHRTENGYTF. Full variable domain (missing parts from reference TRBV7-9 and TRBJ1-2): DTGVSQNPRHKITKRGQNVTFRCDPISEHNRLYWYRQTLGQGPEFLTYFQNEAQLEKSRLLSDRFSAERPKGSFSTLEIQRTEQGDSAMYLCASSIRHRTENGYTFGSGTRLTVV.

V is TRBV6-5 and J is TRBJ2-7; D gene unclear. The germline V gene encodes CDR1 MNHEY and CDR2 SVGAGI. V was pared by 7 bases and J by 1 base, with 11 bases between. The CDR3 runs to 13 residues. The CDR3 reads CASKRPTSYEQYF. In DNA, the CDR3 is TGTGCCAGCAAGAGACCGACTTCCTACGAGCAGTACTTC.

The chain recombines TRBV12-3 or TRBV12-4 with TRBJ2-5; D is undetermined. The CDR3 loop spans 13 amino acids. V shed 3 bases and J shed 3 bases, with 8 bases lying between them. CDR3 bases: TGTGCCAGCAGTTTGTGGCAGAAAGAGACCCAGTACTTC. Translated, it gives CASSLWQKETQYF.

This clone was detected once. The chain has TRBV7-8 and TRBJ1-4, with D perhaps TRBD1 (6 bases). V gave up 5 bases and J gave up 3 bases, with 10 bases separating them. This CDR3 comprises 14 residues. The germline V gene encodes CDR1 SGHVS and CDR2 FQNEAQ. For the CDR3, the DNA is TGTGCCAGCAGCATAGGGGGGGCTAATGAAAAACTGTTTTTT. It is translated as CASSIGGANEKLFF.

V and J are TRBV10-2 and TRBJ1-2, with a possible D match to TRBD1 (6 bases). This CDR3 has 14 residues. V lost 6 bases and J 0 bases, leaving 11 bases between the germline ends. CDR1 is WSHSY and CDR2 is SAAADI in the germline V gene. DNA of the CDR3: TGCGCCAGCAGAGGACAGACCACTAACTATGGCTACACCTTC. As protein: CASRGQTTNYGYTF.

The chain recombines TRBV6-5 with TRBJ1-3; 8 bases line up with TRBD1. Germline V gene data show CDR1 as MNHEY and CDR2 as SVGAGI. The CDR3 contains 14 residues. Trimming removed 6 bases from V and 2 bases from J; junction bases left unmatched: 3. CDR3 nucleotide sequence: TGTGCCAGCAGCCGGACAGGGACTGGAAACACCATATATTTT. Its translation: CASSRTGTGNTIYF.